A single sample gave rise to the 16 T cell receptor beta chains below, sequenced in a study of vaccination and CD4 T cells after COVID-19. As for treatment: roughly 10-day PBMC culture with coronavirus spike peptide pools or control peptides (ViraFEST assay). An Oncomine TCR Beta short-read assay was used to sequence the DNA from cultured CD4+ T cells. TCRdb independently ran MiXCR on the PCR reads; one entry per CDR3 protein. This sample carries about 20,000 distinct CDR3 sequences, 32% of them seen once, and the ten largest clones take approximately 13%. Their antigen targets remain unknown. The material sequenced was cultured CD4+ T cells from blood. Source of these receptors: a human donor with COVID-19.

The chain uses TRBV7-2 and TRBJ2-2; TRBD2 matches at 7 bases. Germline V CDR1 and CDR2: SGHTA, FQGNSA. This CDR3 region has 16 residues. V trimming: 1 base; J trimming: 1 base; junction bases outside the gene matches: 3. The CDR3 sequence: CASSLDRGVNTGELFF. CDR3 bases: TGTGCCAGCAGCTTAGATCGGGGGGTGAACACCGGGGAGCTGTTTTTT.

The chain links TRBV19 to TRBJ1-1; no definite D call. The length of the CDR3 is 12 residues. Trimming stripped 7 bases from V and 2 bases from J, with 8 bases between. Germline V lookup: CDR1 LNHDA, CDR2 SQIVND (reference sequence). CDR3 nucleotides: TGTGCCAGTATGAGACTTAACACTGAAGCTTTCTTT. Translated: CASMRLNTEAFF. Full variable domain (rest looked up from reference TRBV19 and TRBJ1-1): DGGITQSPKYLFRKEGQNVTLSCEQNLNHDAMYWYRQDPGQGLRLIYYSQIVNDFQKGDIAEGYSVSREKKESFPLTVTSAQKNPTAFYLCASMRLNTEAFFGQGTRLTVV.

This clonotype qualifies as medium-sized. The chain uses TRBV7-8 and TRBJ1-5, with D possibly TRBD1 on 6 matching bases. Germline CDR1 is SGHVS and CDR2 is FQNEAQ. There are 15 residues in the CDR3. V dropped 5 bases and J dropped 4 bases, with 15 bases sitting between them. The CDR3 bases are TGTGCCAGCAGCCTGACCGAGGGGGTAAATCAGCCCCAGCATTTT. Translating gives CASSLTEGVNQPQHF. The complete variable domain, with remaining parts taken from reference TRBV7-8 and TRBJ1-5, reads GAGVSQSPRYKVAKRGQDVALRCDPISGHVSLFWYQQALGQGPEFLTYFQNEAQLDKSGLPSDRFFAERPEGSVSTLKIQRTQQEDSAVYLCASSLTEGVNQPQHFGDGTRLSIL.

This chain uses TRBV6-5 with TRBJ2-5; 15 nucleotides align to TRBD2. Trimming took 2 bases from V and 4 from J; bases not matched to a gene: 8. The germline V gene has CDR1 MNHEY and CDR2 SVGAGI. The CDR3 extends over 18 amino acids. In DNA, the CDR3 is TGTGCCAGCAGTTACACGGGACTAGCGGGGGGAGGCGTAGAGACCCAGTACTTC. Translating gives CASSYTGLAGGGVETQYF.

This sequence joins TRBV6-5 and TRBJ1-6; no definite D call. Germline V gives CDR1 MNHEY, CDR2 SVGAGI. CDR3 length: 15 amino acids. Trimming took off 0 bases at V and 5 bases at J, with 8 bases between the two ends. The CDR3 loop is CASSYSQVNNSPLHF. The CDR3 coding sequence is TGTGCCAGCAGTTACTCTCAGGTCAATAATTCACCCCTCCACTTT.

The genes are TRBV12-3 or TRBV12-4 and TRBJ2-7; a possible D gene is TRBD1 (6 bases). V dropped 3 bases and J dropped 5 bases, with 14 bases sitting between them. The CDR3 runs to 14 residues. CDR3 loop: CASSFPRGPNEQYF. The CDR3 DNA is TGTGCCAGCAGTTTTCCCAGGGGACCGAACGAGCAGTACTTC.

V is TRBV11-3 and J is TRBJ2-7; 9 nucleotides align to TRBD1. The V segment lost 0 bases and the J segment 2 bases; nucleotides outside the gene matches: 5. Germline assignment: CDR1 SGHNT and CDR2 YENEEA. This CDR3 contains 16 residues. The CDR3 loop is CASSLEGTGFTYEQYF. Here the CDR3 DNA reads TGTGCCAGCAGCTTAGAAGGGACAGGGTTCACCTACGAGCAGTACTTC. The full variable domain, with the rest looked up from reference TRBV11-3 and TRBJ2-7, is EAGVVQSPRYKIIEKKQPVAFWCNPISGHNTLYWYLQNLGQGPELLIRYENEEAVDDSQLPKDRFSAERLKGVDSTLKIQPAELGDSAVYLCASSLEGTGFTYEQYFGPGTRLTVT.

By share, this clonotype counts as medium-sized. The chain is built from TRBV20-1 and TRBJ1-5; tentative D call: TRBD1 (5 bases). CDR1 is DFQATT and CDR2 is SNEGSKA in the germline V gene (reference sequence). Trimming removed 1 base at V and 0 bases at J, with 16 bases between. CDR3 length: 17 residues. The CDR3 is CSARGSAQGYSNQPQHF. DNA for the CDR3: TGCAGTGCTAGAGGCAGCGCCCAGGGTTATAGCAATCAGCCCCAGCATTTT.

In this sample, this clonotype turned up a few times. The chain has TRBV21-1 and TRBJ2-1; TRBD2 was called by the table and not checked on the DNA. TRBV21-1 is designated a pseudogene. CDR3 length: 16 amino acids. DNA for the CDR3: TGTGCCGAGCGACGCTTAGGAGCGGGGGAAAACAATGAGCAGTTCTTC. Protein sequence: CAERRLGAGENNEQFF.

By its share, this clonotype is medium-sized. The chain couples TRBV30 to TRBJ1-2; TRBD1 matches 10 bases. V shed 3 bases and J 4 bases; nucleotides not matched to a gene: 8. Germline V lookup: CDR1 GTSNPN, CDR2 SVGIG (reference sequence). CDR3 length: 15 amino acids. CDR3 loop: CAWSPDRGRAYGYTF. DNA for the CDR3: TGTGCCTGGAGCCCCGACAGGGGGCGGGCCTATGGCTACACCTTC.

This clonotype was detected only a few times. This sequence joins TRBV19 and TRBJ2-7; D remains ambiguous. Germline V lookup: CDR1 LNHDA, CDR2 SQIVND (reference sequence). The germline V and J ends were trimmed by 3 bases and 3 bases, with 12 bases remaining between them. The CDR3 contains 14 residues. The CDR3 protein is CASSMSATVYEQYF. For the CDR3, the DNA is TGTGCCAGTAGTATGTCAGCGACCGTCTACGAGCAGTACTTC. Combining the CDR3 with reference TRBV19 and TRBJ2-7 gives the whole variable domain DGGITQSPKYLFRKEGQNVTLSCEQNLNHDAMYWYRQDPGQGLRLIYYSQIVNDFQKGDIAEGYSVSREKKESFPLTVTSAQKNPTAFYLCASSMSATVYEQYFGPGTRLTVT.

This clonotype is termed medium-sized (0.01 to 0.1%). The chain links TRBV27 to TRBJ2-3, with TRBD2 identical over 7 bases. The CDR3 sequence is 18 residues long. Germline V gene lookup returns CDR1 MNHEY and CDR2 SMNVEV (reference sequence). The V gene end was trimmed by 5 bases and the J gene end by 1 base; junction bases not matched to a gene: 15. The CDR3 DNA follows: TGTGCCAGCAGTGTCGTTTTGTCGAGCGGGGCCCGCACAGATACGCAGTATTTT. Its protein is CASSVVLSSGARTDTQYF.

This CDR3 is CASSFSRVGEVIHF. CDR3 sequence (DNA): TGTGCCAGCAGTTTCTCGCGGGTTGGAGAGGTTATCCACTTT. The rearrangement uses TRBV28 and TRBJ1-6; D unclear. This CDR3 spans 14 amino acids. The germline gives CDR1 MDHEN, CDR2 SYDVKM. The V and J ends lost 3 bases and 17 bases respectively, with 20 bases between them.

The J gene is TRBJ1-2, the V gene TRBV27, with 9 bases lining up with TRBD1. V dropped 6 bases and J dropped 4; count of bases not matched to a gene: 6. The germline V gene encodes CDR1 MNHEY and CDR2 SMNVEV (reference sequence). The CDR3 runs 14 residues. The CDR3 here is CASSATGGGYGYTF. CDR3 DNA sequence: TGTGCCAGCAGCGCAACAGGGGGCGGCTATGGCTACACCTTC.

This clonotype appeared a few times. V gene TRBV7-2 combines with J gene TRBJ1-4; a weak D match, TRBD1 (6 bases). CDR3 length equals 14 residues. Germline values: CDR1 SGHTA, CDR2 FQGNSA. Between the trimmed V and J ends, which lost 5 bases and 8 bases, there was a span of 15 bases. CDR3 amino acids: CASSPSGGGEKLFF. The CDR3 coding sequence is TGTGCCAGCAGCCCCTCGGGGGGCGGGGAAAAACTGTTTTTT.

This clonotype was counted between two and nine times. The J gene is TRBJ1-5, the V gene TRBV5-8; TRBD1 agrees at 10 bases. V shed 4 bases, J shed 7 bases, and the junction held 5 bases outside the gene matches. Germline V gives CDR1 SGHTS, CDR2 YDEGEE. This CDR3 is built from 14 residues. The CDR3 sequence: CASSGRTGGQPQHF. In DNA form, the CDR3 reads TGTGCCAGCAGCGGTAGGACAGGGGGACAGCCCCAGCATTTT.